This TCR beta chain was found in a study of CD8+CD57+ T cells in acquired aplastic anemia. Those patients picked for sequencing had displayed CD8+CD57+ cell expansion on flow cytometry. Genomic DNA, the template, was used for profiling of the TCR beta VDJ and CDR3. TCRdb called the reads again in MiXCR, with one record for every CDR3 protein. The table has about 240,000 distinct CDR3 sequences, approximately 45% seen once. From germline, CDR1 is LNHNV and CDR2 YYDKDF (reference sequence). Trimming stripped 3 bases from V and 7 bases from J, with 15 bases between. The CDR3 runs to 14 residues. The chain combines TRBV15 with TRBJ1-2, with D possibly matching TRBD1 (6 bases). The sample consisted of sorted CD4+, CD8+, or CD8+CD57+ T cells (not recorded which) from PBMCs. This receptor was identified in a human donor with aplastic anemia. The CDR3 DNA follows: TGTGCCACCAGCAGCGAGCAAACAGGGTCTGGCTACACCTTC. This encodes CATSSEQTGSGYTF.